This T cell receptor (beta chain) was captured in a study of blood T cell repertoires in COVID-19 (TCRdb year 2020). About the full investigation: Collaborator samples came from the United States, Italy and Spain and covered acute and convalescent phases of COVID-19. The prospective study material was composed of cDNA or gDNA derived from T cells, B-cell-depleted T cells, or PBMCs. A freely available public database, intended as a resource for researchers studying the immune response to SARS-CoV-2, is where the repertoires were released. The sample metadata nearly always contained a de-identified subject ID, COVID-19 status, age in years and sex. Subjects who had been exposed to COVID-19, were actively infected with it, or had recovered from it provided the deeply sampled blood TCRbeta repertoires that made up the dataset. Where HLA class I and class II types were available, the types were taken from metadata supplied by the sample provider, not from assay-based typing. Samples came from the ongoing ImmuneRACE study (first 160 participants) plus 1,254 subjects from 6 global collaborators. What the research found in general, with its limitations: The quantity of clinical and demographic metadata differed by source and by participant and was supplied without curation.

TCRbeta CDR3 regions were amplified from genomic DNA by means of the immunoSEQ Assay, a bias-controlled multiplex PCR. Regarding the original processing steps: Nucleated cell counts per sample were estimated from amplification of reference gene primers within the assay. To quantify the absolute abundance of each unique TCRbeta CDR3 rearrangement, sequence reads were collapsed and filtered. Productive Simpson clonality was computed per sample as the square root of Simpson's diversity index over productive rearrangements. TCRdb's version of the immuneACCESS table is confined to in-frame rearrangements and falls short of the full clone set. An unresolved V gene accounts for under half of the shortfall where checked; the remainder is of unknown origin. V, J and clone size were drawn from that table, and D and trimming were deduced from the DNA. This sample holds 300,000 to 450,000 clones; more than 70% were observed only once. The ten largest clones capture roughly 1.2% of the sample.

For this clone: No antigen is known for it. Base-call qualities are not available, and no considerably larger clone is one nucleotide away.

Enrolling through a virtual design, the prospective study's participants ranged in age from roughly 18 to 90 years and lived across roughly 23 United States geographic areas. In the prospective study, cohorts were assigned on the basis of participant-reported clinical history obtained from a screening survey and a study questionnaire. ImmuneRACE Cohort 3 recovered participants were defined by two consecutive negative NP/OP PCR tests, healthcare professional clearance, or symptom resolution. Mobile phlebotomists in the prospective study collected whole blood, serum and a nasopharyngeal or oropharyngeal swab from every participant. Over a roughly 2-month period, participants in the prospective study had the option of providing additional blood draws and questionnaires. Prospective study blood samples were shipped either frozen or at room temperature before DNA extraction. Clipping removes 4 bases from V and 0 bases from J, with 3 as the unmatched junction base count. The CDR1 and CDR2 encoded by the germline V gene are SGDLS and YYNGEE. The CDR3 runs 16 residues from the cysteine to the phenylalanine. Left in the record is the CDR3 DNA by itself, 48 bases read in frame from the first base.

The TCR originated in a woman between 18 and 29 years old who had recovered from COVID-19. Recombination linked TRBV9 to TRBJ2-1, with TRBD2 matching 11 junction bases. Sequencing used PBMCs or T cells enriched from blood (not recorded which). The sequenced DNA is TGTGCCAGCAGCTCCGGGACTAGCGGCTCCTACAATGAGCAGTTCTTC. Its protein reads: CASSSGTSGSYNEQFF.